The clone carrying this T cell receptor (beta chain) was seen once. The sample is drawn from a study of cytomegalovirus exposure and HLA in healthy donors. The protocol was immunoSEQ multiplex PCR, while the TCRdb copy is restricted to in-frame clones and leaves out a portion. The sample records about 71,000 clones, about 94% being singletons. Germline V gene lookup returns CDR1 KGHSH and CDR2 LQKENI. The CDR3 has 14 amino acids. V was trimmed by 2 bases and J by 4 bases, leaving 11 bases between them. Source material: PBMCs. The rearrangement uses TRBV18 and TRBJ1-1; no reliable D call. This receptor was taken from a woman aged 18-35 years in good health and CMV-seronegative. This CDR3 is CASSPGGSTTEAFF. DNA of the CDR3: TGTGCCAGCTCACCAGGAGGCTCGACCACTGAAGCTTTCTTT.